Listed here are 12 T cell receptor beta chains from one sample, sequenced in a study of cytomegalovirus exposure and HLA in healthy donors. The PCR ran on 60 Vbeta and 13 Jbeta primers. Assay used: immunoSEQ multiplex PCR; TCRdb lists only in-frame clones, some missing. The repertoire holds 150,000 to 200,000 clones, about 13% seen once, with 7.8% in the top ten. The sample taken for sequencing was PBMCs. These receptors all stem from a man in his fifties or sixties in good health and CMV-seropositive.

The V and J genes are TRBV4-1 and TRBJ1-4, with D tentatively TRBD1 (5 bases). Germline CDR1 reads MGHRA; CDR2 reads YSYEKL. Deletions cut 0 bases from V and 3 bases from J, with 8 bases between. This CDR3 region has 15 residues. CDR3 in amino acids: CASSQDRGANEKLFF. The CDR3 coding sequence is TGCGCCAGCAGCCAAGATCGGGGGGCTAATGAAAAACTGTTTTTT.

There are a few counts of this clone. The chain combines TRBV28 with TRBJ1-4; D remains unclear. The CDR3 contains 13 residues. Trimming pared 5 bases from V and 8 bases from J, leaving 12 bases between. Germline assignment: CDR1 MDHEN and CDR2 SYDVKM. The CDR3 coding sequence is TGTGCCAGCAGTACCTCCGAGGAAGAAAAACTGTTTTTT. Translation: CASSTSEEEKLFF.

As DNA, the CDR3 is TGTGCCAGCAGTGCCCAACTGGGGGCGAACACTGAAGCTTTCTTT. Its protein product is CASSAQLGANTEAFF. V gene TRBV6-6 combines with J gene TRBJ1-1; D is possibly TRBD1 (6 bases). This CDR3 contains 15 residues. V was trimmed by 5 bases and J by 1 base, leaving 14 bases between them. Germline V gene data show CDR1 as MNHNY and CDR2 as SVGAGI (reference sequence).

This clone was seen a few times. The J gene is TRBJ1-2, the V gene TRBV19; D is possibly TRBD1 (6 bases). CDR3 length equals 13 residues. The ends were cut back, 1 base at V and 5 bases at J, with 8 bases in the middle. CDR1 is LNHDA, CDR2 SQIVND, per germline (reference sequence). The CDR3 DNA is TGTGCCAGTAGTATAGGGGGACAATATGGCTACACCTTC. Protein product: CASSIGGQYGYTF.

This clone was counted a few times. This chain uses TRBV9 with TRBJ2-7; D may be TRBD1 (6 bases). With 0 bases removed from V and 3 bases from J, the gap between germline ends came to 10 bases. The CDR3 loop spans 14 amino acids. Germline V gives CDR1 SGDLS, CDR2 YYNGEE. The DNA for the CDR3 is TGTGCCAGCAGCGTAGCTGGGGGCGTCTACGAGCAGTACTTC. Translated: CASSVAGGVYEQYF.

The J gene is TRBJ2-5, the V gene TRBV15, with 8 positions matching TRBD1. V lost 5 bases to trimming and J lost 4 bases; unmatched junction nucleotides: 9. Germline V lookup: CDR1 LNHNV, CDR2 YYDKDF (reference sequence). The CDR3 consists of 15 residues. CDR3 sequence reads: CATSGIGTGGETQYF. In DNA, the CDR3 is TGTGCCACCAGCGGTATAGGGACAGGTGGAGAGACCCAGTACTTC.

This clone has more than one count but fewer than ten. This chain links TRBV4-3 with TRBJ2-1; no firm D call. V dropped 2 bases and J dropped 0 bases, with 8 bases sitting between them. Germline CDR1 and CDR2: LGHNA and YSLEER. The CDR3 loop spans 15 amino acids. CDR3 nucleotide sequence: TGCGCCAGCAGCCAACGTATCTCCTCCTACAATGAGCAGTTCTTC. Translating it yields CASSQRISSYNEQFF.

The CDR3 region has the DNA TGCGCCAGCAGCTTGGTGGTAGCGGGGACAGATACGCAGTATTTT. Amino acids: CASSLVVAGTDTQYF. The J gene is TRBJ2-3, the V gene TRBV5-1; 8 positions agree with TRBD2. With 0 bases clipped from V and 3 bases from J, the junction kept 3 bases outside the gene matches. CDR1 and CDR2 from the germline V gene are SGHRS and YFSETQ. CDR3 length: 15 residues.

This clone was observed a handful of times. This chain joins TRBV2 and TRBJ2-1; tentatively, D is TRBD1 (6 bases). The CDR3 length is 12 residues. Trimming left V 5 bases short and J 10 bases short, with 12 bases between. Germline-derived CDR1 and CDR2 are SNHLY and FYNNEI. The CDR3 sequence is CASSRTAEEQFF. Written as DNA, the CDR3 is TGTGCCAGCAGTAGGACAGCCGAGGAGCAGTTCTTC.

This chain connects TRBV11-3 to TRBJ2-7; D unresolved. Germline CDR1 reads SGHNT; CDR2 reads YENEEA. V lost 2 bases and J lost 0, with 5 bases in between. This CDR3 contains 13 residues. The CDR3 DNA follows: TGTGCCAGCAGCTTACGGAGCTCCTACGAGCAGTACTTC. It codes for CASSLRSSYEQYF.

The rearrangement links TRBV7-2 to TRBJ1-2, with a weak D call TRBD1 (6 bases). The CDR3 covers 14 residues. CDR1 is SGHTA and CDR2 is FQGNSA in the germline V gene. V lost 1 base and J lost 8, with 14 bases in between. In DNA, the CDR3 is TGTGCCAGCAGCTTAGACGGGTACAGGGCAGGCTACACCTTC. It is translated as CASSLDGYRAGYTF.

This clone was counted between two and nine times. The chain recombines TRBV4-3 with TRBJ1-6, with a possible D match to TRBD1 (6 bases). Germline CDR1 LGHNA, CDR2 YSLEER. The CDR3 runs 15 residues. With 1 base removed from V and 3 bases from J, the gap between germline ends came to 7 bases. CDR3: CASSQGQVYNSPLHF. CDR3 DNA: TGCGCCAGCAGCCAAGGACAGGTCTATAATTCACCCCTCCACTTT.